This T cell receptor beta chain was obtained from a study of shared clonotypes between healthy human individuals. Germline V CDR1 and CDR2: SGHRS, YFSETQ. The CDR3 has 15 amino acids. With 4 bases removed from V and 4 bases from J, the gap between germline ends came to 12 bases. As for this clone: Its target is unknown.

The authors split each subset's genomic DNA evenly across several immunoSEQ plates. Clones were read by immunoSEQ multiplex PCR, and TCRdb kept only the in-frame ones, dropping some. The sample contains around 1.5 million clones, 95% to 99% of which appear only once. General study results and limits: About 5% of naive CD4 clonotypes were shared across a few donors. In this cohort, only blood was sampled, and tissue repertoires likely differ.

The genes are TRBV5-1 and TRBJ2-6; D not certain. This receptor was obtained from a man aged 30-40 years in good health. Material: naive CD4+ T cells sorted from blood. The subset denotes: CD45RA+ positively selected. CDR3 region: CASSPLLVGANVLTF. The CDR3 bases are TGCGCCAGCAGCCCCCTTCTAGTCGGGGCCAACGTCCTGACTTTC. Complete variable domain (other parts from reference TRBV5-1 and TRBJ2-6): KAGVTQTPRYLIKTRGQQVTLSCSPISGHRSVSWYQQTPGQGLQFLFEYFSETQRNKGNFPGRFSGRQFSNSRSEMNVSTLELGDSALYLCASSPLLVGANVLTFGAGSRLTVL.